This passage covers 17 T cell receptor beta chains from one sample sequenced in a study of blood T cell repertoires in COVID-19. Here immunoSEQ multiplex PCR was the method, and the copy in TCRdb shows in-frame clones only, minus some. The table records hundreds of thousands of clones, around nine tenths of them present only once. The sequencing input was peripheral blood. These receptors were obtained from a man aged 60-69 years with COVID-19, enrolled during active disease.

The J gene is TRBJ1-5, the V gene TRBV10-3; D unresolved. CDR1 is ENHRY, CDR2 SYGVKD, per germline. With 0 bases removed from V and 0 bases from J, the gap between germline ends came to 12 bases. The CDR3 loop spans 17 amino acids. The CDR3 nucleotides are TGTGCCATCAGTGAGTCTTACTCACGTTATAGCAATCAGCCCCAGCATTTT. It is translated as CAISESYSRYSNQPQHF.

Only a few counts were recorded for this clone. The J gene is TRBJ1-5, the V gene TRBV2; 7 nucleotides agree with TRBD1. Germline CDR1 and CDR2: SNHLY and FYNNEI. The CDR3 loop spans 15 amino acids. V dropped 6 bases and J dropped 0; count of bases not matched to a gene: 5. The CDR3 bases are TGTGCCAGCAGAGCACAGGGGAATAGCAATCAGCCCCAGCATTTT. Its protein is CASRAQGNSNQPQHF.

The chain joins TRBV5-1 to TRBJ2-1, with 11 bases that match TRBD2. CDR3 size: 15 residues. In germline, CDR1 is SGHRS, CDR2 YFSETQ. The junction had 8 bases not matched to a gene; V was cut back by 3 bases and J by 9 bases. CDR3: CASSSTSGSILEQFF. As DNA, the CDR3 is TGCGCCAGCAGCTCTACTAGCGGGAGTATACTTGAGCAGTTCTTC.

The rearrangement links TRBV19 to TRBJ2-7, with a possible D match to TRBD1 (5 bases). The V end lost 6 bases, the J end lost 2 bases, and 14 bases lay between the germline ends. CDR3 size: 14 residues. Germline CDR1 is LNHDA and CDR2 is SQIVND (reference sequence). The CDR3 DNA sequence: TGTGCCAGTAGCGCTTCTGCAGGGCCCTACGAGCAGTACTTC. Its protein is CASSASAGPYEQYF.

V and J are TRBV15 and TRBJ2-7, with 7 nucleotides matching TRBD1. The CDR3 consists of 15 residues. Trimming removed 0 bases from V and 2 bases from J; junction bases left unmatched: 4. Germline V gene data show CDR1 as LNHNV and CDR2 as YYDKDF (reference sequence). The DNA of the CDR3 is TGTGCCACCAGCAGAGACTCGACAGGGACCTACGAGCAGTACTTC. It codes for CATSRDSTGTYEQYF.

CDR3 DNA: TGTGCCAGCAGCCAAGGATTCGGACAGGGGGCCGAGCAGTACTTC. This codes for CASSQGFGQGAEQYF. The chain has TRBV3-1 (or the pseudogene TRBV3-2) and TRBJ2-7, with 11 bases fitting TRBD1. The CDR3 has 15 amino acids. With 1 base clipped from V and 6 bases from J, the junction kept 5 bases outside the gene matches. CDR1 is LGHDT and CDR2 is YNNKEL in the germline V gene (reference sequence).

This clone has only one observation. The V call is TRBV28, the J call TRBJ2-2; the match to TRBD1 covers 7 bases. V lost 10 bases, J lost 4 bases, and 6 bases stayed unmatched. The length of the CDR3 is 13 residues. Germline V gene lookup returns CDR1 MDHEN and CDR2 SYDVKM. DNA of the CDR3: TGTGCCACAAACAGGGGCAGCACCGGGGAGCTGTTTTTT. It translates to CATNRGSTGELFF.

The rearrangement links TRBV7-6 to TRBJ1-3; D is unclear. CDR3 size: 15 residues. The V and J ends lost 5 bases and 1 base respectively, with 12 bases between them. The V gene's germline CDR1 is SGHVS and CDR2 FNYEAQ. DNA of the CDR3: TGTGCCAGCAGCCCGTTAGCCCATTCTGGAAACACCATATATTTT. It translates to CASSPLAHSGNTIYF.

The rearrangement uses TRBV5-1 and TRBJ2-5; D is unresolved. V lost 5 bases and J 0 bases, leaving 17 bases between the germline ends. Germline V gives CDR1 SGHRS, CDR2 YFSETQ. This CDR3 has 16 residues. This CDR3 is CASRLMFGDNQETQYF. DNA for the CDR3: TGCGCCAGCAGGTTGATGTTCGGAGATAACCAAGAGACCCAGTACTTC.

The V and J genes are TRBV19 and TRBJ1-2; possibly TRBD1 for D (5 bases). Trimming removed 2 bases from V and 7 bases from J, with 23 bases in between. The CDR3 sequence is 17 residues long. Germline CDR1 reads LNHDA; CDR2 reads SQIVND (reference sequence). As DNA, the CDR3 is TGTGCCAGTAGTATAACTCTCGTCAGGGCCCAGACGGTTGGCTACACCTTC. Translating it yields CASSITLVRAQTVGYTF.

J is TRBJ1-6 and V is TRBV23-1; D gene unclear. TRBV23-1 is marked as an open reading frame, function uncertain. This CDR3 region has 17 residues. With 1 base removed from V and 2 bases from J, the gap between germline ends came to 12 bases. CDR3 residues: CASSQWPGRTYNSPLHF. As DNA, the CDR3 is TGCGCCAGCAGTCAATGGCCAGGCCGTACCTATAATTCACCCCTCCACTTT.

The J gene is TRBJ1-2, the V gene TRBV18; no clear D. V lost 3 bases and J lost 0, with 11 bases in between. The CDR3 loop spans 15 amino acids. Looked up from germline, CDR1 is KGHSH and CDR2 is LQKENI. In nucleotides, the CDR3 is TGTGCCAGCTCACCGAGAGAGAGTCCTAACTATGGCTACACCTTC. Its translation: CASSPRESPNYGYTF.

This clone was recorded once. The chain recombines TRBV13 with TRBJ2-7; possible D gene TRBD1, 6 bases. Trimming removed 4 bases at V and 2 bases at J, with 12 bases between. The CDR3 runs 14 residues. Germline V lookup: CDR1 PRHDT, CDR2 FYEKMQ (reference sequence). The CDR3 loop reads CASSSRGYTYEQYF. The DNA of the CDR3 is TGTGCCAGCAGCTCTAGGGGGTACACCTACGAGCAGTACTTC.

V gene TRBV28 combines with J gene TRBJ2-1, with D perhaps TRBD2 (6 bases). The CDR3 has 15 amino acids. V shed 5 bases and J shed 5 bases, with 16 bases lying between them. CDR1 is MDHEN and CDR2 is SYDVKM in the germline V gene. CDR3 amino acids: CASSDLQRRDNEQFF. CDR3 nucleotide sequence: TGTGCCAGCAGTGACCTCCAGCGGAGGGACAATGAGCAGTTCTTC.

The chain carries TRBV4-2 and TRBJ1-5; D call uncertain. The length of the CDR3 is 15 residues. Trimming shortened V by 4 bases and J by 0 bases, and 10 bases separated the two germline ends. The germline V gene encodes CDR1 LGHNA and CDR2 YNFKEQ. CDR3 sequence: CASSLFPGSNQPQHF. DNA for the CDR3: TGTGCCAGCAGCCTTTTCCCGGGTAGCAATCAGCCCCAGCATTTT.

The CDR3 spells CASSLVAGAGNEQFF. In DNA form, the CDR3 reads TGTGCCAGCAGCTTAGTAGCGGGGGCCGGGAATGAGCAGTTCTTC. This rearrangement joins TRBV7-2 to TRBJ2-1, with 9 bases aligning to TRBD2. Germline lookup yields CDR1 SGHTA and CDR2 FQGNSA. CDR3 length equals 15 residues. V dropped 1 base and J dropped 7; count of bases not matched to a gene: 5.

The CDR3 sequence is CASSSGLAGTDTQYF. The CDR3 DNA reads TGTGCCAGCAGTTCAGGACTAGCGGGAACAGATACGCAGTATTTT. The rearrangement joins TRBV28 to TRBJ2-3; 12 bases fit TRBD2. The CDR3 length is 15 residues. Losses at the gene ends were 4 bases for V and 3 bases for J; bases not matched to a gene: 2. Per the germline V gene, CDR1 is MDHEN and CDR2 is SYDVKM.